Listed below are T cell receptor beta chains from one sample, sequenced in a study of graft-versus-host responses after intestinal transplantation. TCRdb keeps only in-frame clones here, not all; method: immunoSEQ multiplex PCR. Altogether some 110,000 clones are present, 85% to 95% being singletons, with the ten largest covering under 1.5%. These receptors are not linked to any known antigen. The source was unstimulated CD8+ T cells sorted from spleen or lymph node cells, collected before transplant. All receptors derive from a human donor who was the organ donor for an intestinal transplant. Each CDR3 is given without its conserved first and last residue.

v_gene: TRBV27; CDR3aa: ASSLSFLLSYEQY
v_gene: TRBV7-3; CDR3aa: ASSLMGLAADTQY
v_gene: TRBV6-5; CDR3aa: ASSYSRNLYNEQF
v_gene: TRBV25-1; CDR3aa: ASSEYLGGRDGTGELF
v_gene: TRBV28; CDR3aa: ASSLNYEQY
v_gene: TRBV11-2; CDR3aa: ASSLYDSYEQY
v_gene: TRBV27; CDR3aa: ASSLSFPSGYEQY
v_gene: TRBV21-1; CDR3aa: ASSKAHHRDRMGYEQY
v_gene: TRBV5-6; CDR3aa: ASSLDEGEVDGYT
v_gene: TRBV28; CDR3aa: ASSSKNEQF
v_gene: TRBV4-3; CDR3aa: ASSQEADYSNQPQH
v_gene: TRBV4-1; CDR3aa: ASSQELAGGPDTQY
v_gene: TRBV19; CDR3aa: ASSEGTSGRAWYTQY
v_gene: TRBV9; CDR3aa: ASTLGTGLVSGNTIY
v_gene: TRBV7-6; CDR3aa: ASSLITSPYYEQY
v_gene: TRBV12-5; CDR3aa: ASAETTSGSYNEQF
v_gene: TRBV10-3; CDR3aa: AISEYKNTEAF
v_gene: TRBV6-1; CDR3aa: ASSEDRGHETQY
v_gene: TRBV7-9; CDR3aa: ASSPQGRSSYEQY
v_gene: TRBV27; CDR3aa: ASSSYFSPDTQY
v_gene: TRBV10-1; CDR3aa: ASSEGSGELF
v_gene: TRBV5-6; CDR3aa: ASSEGTGGYEQY
v_gene: TRBV27; CDR3aa: ASRAGGSSYNEQF
v_gene: TRBV29-1; CDR3aa: SVPGPDGYT
v_gene: TRBV7-2; CDR3aa: ASSLPPGTII
v_gene: TRBV4-3; CDR3aa: ASSLRRDTQY
v_gene: TRBV6-1; CDR3aa: ASSDNIRTEKVETL
v_gene: TRBV6-1; CDR3aa: AVGPRHSNNEQF
v_gene: TRBV10-3; CDR3aa: ATLGPTTGEQY
v_gene: TRBV11-2; CDR3aa: ATTSGSEQF
v_gene: TRBV6-5; CDR3aa: ASSHRNSYEQY
v_gene: TRBV27; CDR3aa: ASSLCETQY
v_gene: TRBV6-1; CDR3aa: ASSFGHNSYEQY
v_gene: TRBV6-1; CDR3aa: ASSEGTDTGELF
v_gene: TRBV13; CDR3aa: ASSPGVSEQY
v_gene: TRBV28; CDR3aa: ASSFHPGIQETQY
v_gene: TRBV27; CDR3aa: ASSLDGLAGDTQY
v_gene: TRBV6-1; CDR3aa: ASSEPRVWGYT
v_gene: TRBV11-3; CDR3aa: ASSLDGIVNTEAF
v_gene: TRBV27; CDR3aa: ASTSESYTGELF
v_gene: TRBV27; CDR3aa: ASSLSGRTNTEAF
v_gene: TRBV7-2; CDR3aa: ASSLGGVYSPVTGELF
v_gene: TRBV27; CDR3aa: ASSLAGGTFGYNEQF
v_gene: TRBV15; CDR3aa: ATSRDSRTEETQY
v_gene: TRBV7-9; CDR3aa: ASSRLRDPHYEQY
v_gene: TRBV28; CDR3aa: ASSLWGHPYEQY
v_gene: TRBV5-4; CDR3aa: ASSLAGTGDDYGYT
v_gene: TRBV5-1; CDR3aa: ASSLDTGNTIY
v_gene: TRBV6-1; CDR3aa: ASSGTSGSEQY
v_gene: TRBV29-1; CDR3aa: SVDEGAGTEAF